Listed here are 2 T cell receptor beta chains from one sample, sequenced in a study of CD8 T cells in ankylosing spondylitis. TCRdb independently ran MiXCR on the 5' RACE reads; one entry per CDR3 protein. This sample has 300,000 to 350,000 distinct CDR3 sequences; 20% to 25% occur once, and the top ten carry around 3.2%. Sequencing was done on a sample of blood, either unsorted or a sorted T cell fraction (not recorded which). The receptors derive from a female donor with ankylosing spondylitis or in good health (not recorded which).

There are a few counts of this clonotype. This chain connects TRBV5-1 to TRBJ2-2, with 8 bases identical to TRBD2. Germline values: CDR1 SGHRS, CDR2 YFSETQ. The CDR3 is 16 residues long. V lost 7 bases and J lost 0; bases outside the gene matches: 8. The CDR3 DNA reads as TGCGCCAGCGGCGATAGCGGGGCCGCGAACACCGGGGAGCTGTTTTTT. It encodes CASGDSGAANTGELFF.

The chain employs TRBV12-3 or TRBV12-4 and TRBJ2-5; TRBD1 might be the D (6 bases). The V gene lost 1 base and the J gene lost 3 bases, with 12 bases spanning the gap. This CDR3 has 15 residues. CDR3 in DNA: TGTGCCAGCAGTTTAGGTTTGGACAGTGAAGAGACCCAGTACTTC. As protein: CASSLGLDSEETQYF.